A single sample gave rise to the 3 T cell receptor beta chains below, sequenced in a study of Ad26.COV2.S vaccination and SARS-CoV-2 variants. Noted treatment: 15 to 20 received Ad26.COV2.S at low or high dose, single or two shots; 5 received placebo; per-sample allocation not given. The study sampled participants on day 63 after the first vaccine or placebo injection. Some clones are missing from TCRdb's copy, which holds only in-frame ones; the method was immunoSEQ multiplex PCR. The sample lists some 250,000 clones; around 89% were seen once. The sample in question was peripheral blood, obtained in a trial of Ad26.COV2.S vaccine versus placebo. The receptors originated from a person aged 18 to 59 who received the Ad26.COV2.S COVID-19 vaccine or a placebo.

The CDR3, as DNA: TGTGCCATCAGTGGCCGGCGGGACAGGGGGGCAGATACGCAGTATTTT. Its translation: CAISGRRDRGADTQYF. This rearrangement joins TRBV10-3 to TRBJ2-3; 11 bases map to TRBD1. Looked up from germline, CDR1 is ENHRY and CDR2 is SYGVKD. This CDR3 has 16 amino acids. V lost 4 bases, J lost 4 bases, and 7 bases stayed unmatched.

V usage is TRBV2 and J usage is TRBJ2-3, with 7 bases fitting TRBD2. The CDR3 extends over 15 amino acids. Germline CDR1 SNHLY, CDR2 FYNNEI. V gave up 7 bases and J gave up 1 base; unmatched junction bases: 8. CDR3 DNA sequence: TGTGCCAGCACGGATGGGGCGGGGGGCACAGATACGCAGTATTTT. Its translation: CASTDGAGGTDTQYF.

The chain is built from TRBV5-1 and TRBJ2-5, with D possibly called TRBD1 or TRBD2 (6 bases each). The ends were cut back, 1 base at V and 1 base at J, with 17 bases in the middle. Germline V CDR1 and CDR2: SGHRS, YFSETQ. This CDR3 region has 17 residues. CDR3 amino acids: CASSLPLGGGSQETQYF. The CDR3 nucleotides are TGCGCCAGCAGCTTGCCCCTAGGGGGAGGTAGCCAAGAGACCCAGTACTTC. Supplemented by reference TRBV5-1 and TRBJ2-5, the full variable domain reads KAGVTQTPRYLIKTRGQQVTLSCSPISGHRSVSWYQQTPGQGLQFLFEYFSETQRNKGNFPGRFSGRQFSNSRSEMNVSTLELGDSALYLCASSLPLGGGSQETQYFGPGTRLLVL.